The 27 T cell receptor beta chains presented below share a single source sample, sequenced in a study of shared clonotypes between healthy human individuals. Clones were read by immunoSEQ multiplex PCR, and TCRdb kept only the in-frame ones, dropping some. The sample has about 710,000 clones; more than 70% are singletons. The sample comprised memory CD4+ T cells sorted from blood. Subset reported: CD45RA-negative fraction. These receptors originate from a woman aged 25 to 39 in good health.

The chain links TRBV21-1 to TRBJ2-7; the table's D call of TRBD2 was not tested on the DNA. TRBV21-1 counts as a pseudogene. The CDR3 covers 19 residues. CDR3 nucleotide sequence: TGTGCCAGCAGCAAAGGAGGGGGGACTAGCGGGAGTTTCTCCTACGAGCAGTACTTC. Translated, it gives CASSKGGGTSGSFSYEQYF.

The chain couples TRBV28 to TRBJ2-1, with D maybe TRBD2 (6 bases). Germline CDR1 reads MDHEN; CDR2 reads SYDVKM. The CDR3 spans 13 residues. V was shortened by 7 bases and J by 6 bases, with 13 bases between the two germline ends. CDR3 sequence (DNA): TGTGCCAGCACTACTAGCCCTCTCAATGAGCAGTTCTTC. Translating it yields CASTTSPLNEQFF.

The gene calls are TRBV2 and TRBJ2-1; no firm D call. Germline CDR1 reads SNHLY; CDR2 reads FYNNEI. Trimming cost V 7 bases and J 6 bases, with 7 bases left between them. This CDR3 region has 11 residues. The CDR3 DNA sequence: TGTGCCAGCACGGGTTTCAATGAGCAGTTCTTC. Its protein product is CASTGFNEQFF.

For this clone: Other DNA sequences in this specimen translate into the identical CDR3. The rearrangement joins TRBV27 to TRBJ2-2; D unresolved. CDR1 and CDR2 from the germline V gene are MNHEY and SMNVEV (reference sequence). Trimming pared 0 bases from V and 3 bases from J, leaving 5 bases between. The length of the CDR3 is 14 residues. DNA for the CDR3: TGTGCCAGCAGTTTATCGTGGGACACCGGGGAGCTGTTTTTT. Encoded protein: CASSLSWDTGELFF.

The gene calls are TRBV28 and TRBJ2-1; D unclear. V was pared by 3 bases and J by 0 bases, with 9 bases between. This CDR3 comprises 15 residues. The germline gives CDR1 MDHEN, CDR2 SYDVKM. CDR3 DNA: TGTGCCAGCAGTTTTGACTTTAGCTCCTACAATGAGCAGTTCTTC. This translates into CASSFDFSSYNEQFF.

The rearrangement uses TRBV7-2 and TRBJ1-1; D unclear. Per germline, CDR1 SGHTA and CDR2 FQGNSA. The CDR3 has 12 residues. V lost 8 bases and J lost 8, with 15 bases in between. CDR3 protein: CASRAGGREAFF. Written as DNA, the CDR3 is TGTGCCAGCCGCGCAGGAGGCCGCGAAGCTTTCTTT.

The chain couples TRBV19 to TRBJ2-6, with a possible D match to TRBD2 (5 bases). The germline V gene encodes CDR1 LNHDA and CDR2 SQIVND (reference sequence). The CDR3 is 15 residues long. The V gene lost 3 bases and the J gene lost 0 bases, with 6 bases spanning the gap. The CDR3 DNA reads TGTGCCAGTAGTATTCGGGACTCTGGGGCCAACGTCCTGACTTTC. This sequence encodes CASSIRDSGANVLTF.

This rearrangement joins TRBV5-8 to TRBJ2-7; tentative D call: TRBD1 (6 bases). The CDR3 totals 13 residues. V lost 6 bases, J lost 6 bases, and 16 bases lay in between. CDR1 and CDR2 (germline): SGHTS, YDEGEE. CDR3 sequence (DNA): TGTGCCAGCATCGTGGGGGCCAAGGTCGAGCAGTACTTC. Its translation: CASIVGAKVEQYF.

In DNA, the CDR3 is TGTGCCAGCAACCCAGGCAGGAGGTTTACTTTCTTT. Its protein product is CASNPGRRFTFF. The chain joins TRBV6-6 to TRBJ1-1; unclear D gene. The CDR3 consists of 12 residues. V lost 7 bases, J lost 12 bases, and 18 bases lay in between. Germline V gene lookup returns CDR1 MNHNY and CDR2 SVGAGI (reference sequence).

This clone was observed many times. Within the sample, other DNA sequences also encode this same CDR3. CDR3 sequence (DNA): TGTGCCAGCAGTCCCGGGTACCAAGAGACCCAGTACTTC. Protein product: CASSPGYQETQYF. This rearrangement joins TRBV28 to TRBJ2-5, with D uncertain. The CDR3 loop spans 13 amino acids. V was cut by 5 bases and J by 0 bases, with 7 bases left in between. Germline-derived CDR1 and CDR2 are MDHEN and SYDVKM.

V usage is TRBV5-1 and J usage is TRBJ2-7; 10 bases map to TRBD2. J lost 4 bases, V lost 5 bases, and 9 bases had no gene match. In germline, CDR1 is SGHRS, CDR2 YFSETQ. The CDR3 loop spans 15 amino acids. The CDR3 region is CASSERTSGSYEQYF. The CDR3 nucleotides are TGCGCCAGCAGTGAGAGGACTAGCGGATCGTACGAGCAGTACTTC.

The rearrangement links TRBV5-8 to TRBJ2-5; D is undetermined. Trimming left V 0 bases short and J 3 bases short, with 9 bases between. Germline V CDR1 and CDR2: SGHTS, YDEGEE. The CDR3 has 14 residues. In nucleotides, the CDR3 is TGTGCCAGCAGCTTGGAACCCCGTGAAGAGACCCAGTACTTC. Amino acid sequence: CASSLEPREETQYF.

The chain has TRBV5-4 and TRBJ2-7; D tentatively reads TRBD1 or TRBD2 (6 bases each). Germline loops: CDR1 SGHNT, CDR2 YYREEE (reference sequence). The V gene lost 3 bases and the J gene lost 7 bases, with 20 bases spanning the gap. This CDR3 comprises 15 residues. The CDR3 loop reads CASSSGGTPPTEQYF. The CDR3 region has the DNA TGTGCCAGCAGCTCTGGCGGGACACCCCCTACGGAGCAGTACTTC.

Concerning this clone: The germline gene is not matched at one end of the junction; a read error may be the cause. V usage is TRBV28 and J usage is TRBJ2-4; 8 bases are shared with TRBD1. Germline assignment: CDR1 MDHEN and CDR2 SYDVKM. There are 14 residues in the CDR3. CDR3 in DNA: TGTGCCAGCAGCGATAGACAGGGGAAGGTGTTAAGGAACTTC. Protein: CASSDRQGKVLRNF.

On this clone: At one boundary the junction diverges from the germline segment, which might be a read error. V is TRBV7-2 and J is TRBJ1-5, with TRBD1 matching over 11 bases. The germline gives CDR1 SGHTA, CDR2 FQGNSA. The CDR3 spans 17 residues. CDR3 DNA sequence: TGTGCCAGCAGGTTAGGACAGGGGGCGAAGCTAGGTCAGCCCCAGCATTTT. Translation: CASRLGQGAKLGQPQHF.

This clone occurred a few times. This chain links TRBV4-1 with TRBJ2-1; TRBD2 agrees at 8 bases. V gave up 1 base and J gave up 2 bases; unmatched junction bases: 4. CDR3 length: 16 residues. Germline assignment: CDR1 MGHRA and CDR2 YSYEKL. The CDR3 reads CASSQGSGEAYNEQFF. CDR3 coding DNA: TGCGCCAGCAGCCAAGGTAGCGGGGAAGCCTACAATGAGCAGTTCTTC.

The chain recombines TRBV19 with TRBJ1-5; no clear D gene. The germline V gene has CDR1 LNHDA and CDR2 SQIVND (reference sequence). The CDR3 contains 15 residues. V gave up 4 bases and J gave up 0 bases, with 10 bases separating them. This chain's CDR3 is CASSKALGSNQPQHF. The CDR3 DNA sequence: TGTGCCAGTAGTAAGGCCCTGGGTAGCAATCAGCCCCAGCATTTT.

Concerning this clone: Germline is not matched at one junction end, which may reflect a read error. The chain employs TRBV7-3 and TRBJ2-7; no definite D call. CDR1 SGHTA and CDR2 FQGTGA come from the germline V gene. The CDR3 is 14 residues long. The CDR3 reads CASSQGPRAPALVF. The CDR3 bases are TGCGCCAGCAGCCAAGGGCCCCGGGCCCCCGCCTTAGTATTC.

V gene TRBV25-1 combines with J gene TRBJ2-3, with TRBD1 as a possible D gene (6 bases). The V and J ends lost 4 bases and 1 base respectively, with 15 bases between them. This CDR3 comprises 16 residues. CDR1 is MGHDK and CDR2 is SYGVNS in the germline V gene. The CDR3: CASSGIRGEGTDTQYF. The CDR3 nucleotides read TGTGCCAGCAGTGGGATCAGGGGCGAAGGCACAGATACGCAGTATTTT.

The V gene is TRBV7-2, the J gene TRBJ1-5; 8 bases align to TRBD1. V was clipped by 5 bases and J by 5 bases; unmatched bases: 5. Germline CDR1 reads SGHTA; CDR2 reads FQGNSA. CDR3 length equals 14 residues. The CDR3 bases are TGTGCCAGCAGCCTGGGGACAGGCCATCAGCCCCAGCATTTT. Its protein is CASSLGTGHQPQHF.

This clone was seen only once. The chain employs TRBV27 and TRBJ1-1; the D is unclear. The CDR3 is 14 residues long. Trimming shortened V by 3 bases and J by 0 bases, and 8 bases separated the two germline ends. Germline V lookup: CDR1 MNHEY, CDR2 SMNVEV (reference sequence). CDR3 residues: CASSFRGMNTEAFF. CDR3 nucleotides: TGTGCCAGCAGTTTCCGGGGAATGAACACTGAAGCTTTCTTT.

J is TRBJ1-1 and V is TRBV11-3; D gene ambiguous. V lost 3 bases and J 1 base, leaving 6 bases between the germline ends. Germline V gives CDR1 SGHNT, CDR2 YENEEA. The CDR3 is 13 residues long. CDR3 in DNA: TGTGCCAGCAGCTTTAGTTCGAACACTGAAGCTTTCTTT. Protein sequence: CASSFSSNTEAFF.

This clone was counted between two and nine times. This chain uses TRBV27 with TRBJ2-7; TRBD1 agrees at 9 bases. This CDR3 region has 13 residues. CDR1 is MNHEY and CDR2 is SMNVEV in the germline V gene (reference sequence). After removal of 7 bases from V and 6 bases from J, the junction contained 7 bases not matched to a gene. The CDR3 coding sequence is TGTGCCAGCATGACAGGGGGTCAGGGCGAGCAGTACTTC. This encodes CASMTGGQGEQYF.

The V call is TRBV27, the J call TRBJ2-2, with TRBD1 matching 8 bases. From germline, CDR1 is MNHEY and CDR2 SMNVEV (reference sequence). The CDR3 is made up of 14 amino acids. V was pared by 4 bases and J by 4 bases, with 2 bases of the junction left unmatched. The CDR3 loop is CASSWTGLTGELFF. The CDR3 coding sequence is TGTGCCAGCAGTTGGACAGGGCTCACCGGGGAGCTGTTTTTT.

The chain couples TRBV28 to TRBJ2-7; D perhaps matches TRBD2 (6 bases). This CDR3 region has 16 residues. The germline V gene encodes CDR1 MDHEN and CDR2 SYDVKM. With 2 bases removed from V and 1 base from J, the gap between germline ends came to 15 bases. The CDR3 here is CASSLPPGLGSYEQYF. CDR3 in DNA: TGTGCCAGCAGTTTACCGCCGGGACTGGGGTCCTACGAGCAGTACTTC. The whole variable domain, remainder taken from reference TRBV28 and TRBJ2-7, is DVKVTQSSRYLVKRTGEKVFLECVQDMDHENMFWYRQDPGLGLRLIYFSYDVKMKEKGDIPEGYSVSREKKERFSLILESASTNQTSMYLCASSLPPGLGSYEQYFGPGTRLTVT.

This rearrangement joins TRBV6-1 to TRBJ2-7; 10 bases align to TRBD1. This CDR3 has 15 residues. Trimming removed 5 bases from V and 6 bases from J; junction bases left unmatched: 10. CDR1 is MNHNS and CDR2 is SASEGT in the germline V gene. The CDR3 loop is CASSPWGQGTSEQYF. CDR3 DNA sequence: TGTGCCAGCAGTCCCTGGGGACAGGGGACCTCCGAGCAGTACTTC.

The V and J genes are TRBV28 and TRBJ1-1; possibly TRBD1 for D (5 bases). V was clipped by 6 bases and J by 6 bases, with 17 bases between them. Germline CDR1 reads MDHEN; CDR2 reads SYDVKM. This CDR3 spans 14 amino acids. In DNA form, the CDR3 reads TGTGCCAGCAGGTTTGGGACCGGTACCGCTGAAGCTTTCTTT. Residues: CASRFGTGTAEAFF.